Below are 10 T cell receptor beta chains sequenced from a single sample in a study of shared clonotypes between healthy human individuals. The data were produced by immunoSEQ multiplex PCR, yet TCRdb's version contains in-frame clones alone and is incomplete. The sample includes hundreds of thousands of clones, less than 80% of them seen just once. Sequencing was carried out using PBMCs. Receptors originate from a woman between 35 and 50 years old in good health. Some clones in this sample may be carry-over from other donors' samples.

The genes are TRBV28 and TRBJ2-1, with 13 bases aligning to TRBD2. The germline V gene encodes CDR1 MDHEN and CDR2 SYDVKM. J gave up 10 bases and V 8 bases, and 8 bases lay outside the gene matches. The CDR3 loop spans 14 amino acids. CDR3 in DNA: TGTGCCAGCCAGACTAGCGGGAGGATAGGCGAGCAGTTCTTC. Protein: CASQTSGRIGEQFF.

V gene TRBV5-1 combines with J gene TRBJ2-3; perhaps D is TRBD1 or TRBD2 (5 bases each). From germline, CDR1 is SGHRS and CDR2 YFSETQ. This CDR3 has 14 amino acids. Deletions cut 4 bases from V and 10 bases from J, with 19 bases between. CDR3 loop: CASSKGPTGGAQYF. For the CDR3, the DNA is TGCGCCAGCAGCAAGGGACCGACCGGAGGCGCGCAGTATTTT.

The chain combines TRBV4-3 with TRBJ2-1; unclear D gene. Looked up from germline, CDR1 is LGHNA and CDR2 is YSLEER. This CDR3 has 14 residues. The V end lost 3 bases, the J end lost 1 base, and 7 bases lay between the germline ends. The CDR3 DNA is TGCGCCAGCAGCCAGGACGATTCCTACAATGAGCAGTTCTTC. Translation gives CASSQDDSYNEQFF.

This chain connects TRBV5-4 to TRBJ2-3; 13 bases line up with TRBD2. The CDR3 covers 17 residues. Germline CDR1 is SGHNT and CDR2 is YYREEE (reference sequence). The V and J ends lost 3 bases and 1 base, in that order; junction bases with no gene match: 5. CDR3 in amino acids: CASSSPTSGRRTDTQYF. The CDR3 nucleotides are TGTGCCAGCAGCTCGCCGACTAGCGGGAGGCGCACAGATACGCAGTATTTT. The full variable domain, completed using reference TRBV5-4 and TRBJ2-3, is ETGVTQSPTHLIKTRGQQVTLRCSSQSGHNTVSWYQQALGQGPQFIFQYYREEENGRGNFPPRFSGLQFPNYSSELNVNALELDDSALYLCASSSPTSGRRTDTQYFGPGTRLTVL.

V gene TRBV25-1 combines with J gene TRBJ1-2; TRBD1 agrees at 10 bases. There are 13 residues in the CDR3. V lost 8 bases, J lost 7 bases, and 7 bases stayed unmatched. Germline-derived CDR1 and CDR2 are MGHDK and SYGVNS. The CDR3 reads CASRGTGVGGYTF. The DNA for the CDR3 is TGTGCCAGCCGGGGGACAGGGGTAGGTGGCTACACCTTC.

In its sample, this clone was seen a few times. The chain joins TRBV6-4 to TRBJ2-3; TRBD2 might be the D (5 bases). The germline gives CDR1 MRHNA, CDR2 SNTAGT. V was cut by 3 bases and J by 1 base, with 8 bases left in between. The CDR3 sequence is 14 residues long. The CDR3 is CASSERVGTDTQYF. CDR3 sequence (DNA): TGTGCCAGCAGTGAGCGGGTGGGCACAGATACGCAGTATTTT.

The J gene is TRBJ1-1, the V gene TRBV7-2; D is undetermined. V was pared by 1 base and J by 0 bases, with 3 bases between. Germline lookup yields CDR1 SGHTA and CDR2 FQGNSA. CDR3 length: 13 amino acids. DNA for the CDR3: TGTGCCAGCAGCTTAGACATGAACACTGAAGCTTTCTTT. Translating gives CASSLDMNTEAFF.

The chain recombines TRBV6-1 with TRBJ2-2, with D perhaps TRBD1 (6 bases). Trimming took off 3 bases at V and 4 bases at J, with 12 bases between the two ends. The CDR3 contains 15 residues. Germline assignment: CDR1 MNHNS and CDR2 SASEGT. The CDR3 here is CASSEWTEGTGELFF. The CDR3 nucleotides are TGTGCCAGCAGTGAGTGGACAGAGGGCACCGGGGAGCTGTTTTTT.

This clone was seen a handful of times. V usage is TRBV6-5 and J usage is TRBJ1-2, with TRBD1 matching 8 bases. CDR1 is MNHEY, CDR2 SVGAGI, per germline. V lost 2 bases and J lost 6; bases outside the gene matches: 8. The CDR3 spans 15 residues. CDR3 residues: CASSYRDRGIDGYTF. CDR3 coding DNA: TGTGCCAGCAGTTACCGAGACAGGGGCATAGATGGCTACACCTTC.

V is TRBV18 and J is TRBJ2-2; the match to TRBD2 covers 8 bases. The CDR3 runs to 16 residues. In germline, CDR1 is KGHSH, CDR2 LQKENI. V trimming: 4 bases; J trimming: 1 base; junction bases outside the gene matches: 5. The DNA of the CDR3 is TGTGCCAGCTCACAAATTAGCGGGAAGAACACCGGGGAGCTGTTTTTT. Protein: CASSQISGKNTGELFF.